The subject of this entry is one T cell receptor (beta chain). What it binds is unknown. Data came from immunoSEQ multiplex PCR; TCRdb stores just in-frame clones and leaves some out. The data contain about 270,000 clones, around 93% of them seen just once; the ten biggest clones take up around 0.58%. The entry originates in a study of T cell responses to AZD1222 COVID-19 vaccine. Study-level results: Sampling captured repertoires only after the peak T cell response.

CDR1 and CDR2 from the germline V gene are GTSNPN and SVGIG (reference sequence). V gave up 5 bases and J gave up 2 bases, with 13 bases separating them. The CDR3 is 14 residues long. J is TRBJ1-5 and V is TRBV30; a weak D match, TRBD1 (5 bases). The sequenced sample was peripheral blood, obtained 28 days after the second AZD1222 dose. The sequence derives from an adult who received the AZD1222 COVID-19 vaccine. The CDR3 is CAWDQGIGNQPQHF. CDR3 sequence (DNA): TGTGCCTGGGATCAGGGAATAGGCAATCAGCCCCAGCATTTT.